This TCR beta chain came from a study of shared T cell receptors in the human thymus. Sequencing used immunoSEQ multiplex PCR; TCRdb keeps in-frame clones, though not all of them. The table lists hundreds of thousands of clones, roughly 90% of them singletons. These sequences were also reported in another study, on human thymus T cells. As that study records: Among the donors, all were healthy Finnish infants having corrective surgery for congenital heart defects. Resections removed during corrective heart surgery provided the thymus tissue used. An apparent bias in V and J gene usage was seen in thymic and blood repertoires. Related research described thymic repertoires that were highly overlapping among unrelated individuals.

This clonotype originated in a boy in the first two years of life with a congenital heart defect. Sample: thymocytes.

CDR3 nucleotides: TGCGCCAGCAGCTTGGAGGCCGGGGGGGCGCGAGGGTACGAGCAGTACTTC. Protein product: CASSLEAGGARGYEQYF. This rearrangement joins TRBV5-1 to TRBJ2-7; the match to TRBD2 covers 8 bases. CDR3 size: 17 residues. Per germline, CDR1 SGHRS and CDR2 YFSETQ. V lost 0 bases, J lost 4 bases, and 12 bases stayed unmatched.